This is a list of T cell receptor beta chains from one sample in a study of CD8 T cells in Susac syndrome. TCRdb used MiXCR to reprocess the immunoSEQ multiplex PCR reads, holding one entry per CDR3 protein. This table holds about 130,000 distinct CDR3 sequences, over 90% found once. Material: CD4+ T cells from PBMCs. The receptors stem from a human donor in good health. CDR3s include the opening cysteine and the closing phenylalanine or tryptophan. D genes are given only for firm matches. Size values are once, few and many counts, or a class for expanded clones, and some rows have none.

j_call d_call v_call cdr3_length clone_size cdr3_aa cdr3_nt
TRBJ2-2 TRBD2 TRBV29-1 15 . CSVGGAGKNTGELFF TGCAGCGTTGGGGGAGCGGGAAAGAACACCGGGGAGCTGTTTTTT
TRBJ2-7 . TRBV30 14 once CAWNTDYRTYEQYF TGTGCCTGGAATACGGACTATCGGACCTACGAGCAGTACTTC
TRBJ1-1 TRBD1 TRBV28 13 . CASSLDRGQKAFF TGTGCCAGCAGTTTGGACAGGGGGCAGAAGGCTTTCTTT
TRBJ1-5 . TRBV15 15 . CATSSQGWRNQPQHF TGTGCCACCAGCAGTCAGGGGTGGCGCAATCAGCCCCAGCATTTT
TRBJ2-4 . TRBV2 14 . CASSEGPVRDIQYF TGTGCCAGCAGTGAGGGCCCTGTTCGGGACATTCAGTACTTC
TRBJ2-1 . TRBV12-5 11 . CASGRLGEQFF TGTGCTAGTGGCCGACTTGGTGAGCAGTTCTTC
TRBJ2-1 . TRBV11-3 13 . CASSLGTNNEQFF TGTGCCAGCAGCTTAGGGACTAACAATGAGCAGTTCTTC
TRBJ2-5 TRBD1 TRBV18 15 . CASSRLGQGVETQYF TGTGCCAGCTCACGACTCGGACAGGGGGTTGAGACCCAGTACTTC
TRBJ2-4 . TRBV5-1 18 . CASSLGRTPRGAKNIQYF TGCGCCAGCAGCTTGGGGCGGACACCCAGGGGAGCCAAAAACATTCAGTACTTC
TRBJ1-2 TRBD1 TRBV30 11 once CAQRDRDGYTF TGTGCCCAGAGGGACAGGGATGGCTACACCTTC
TRBJ2-5 . TRBV14 16 . CASSQDGIRPQETQYF TGTGCCAGCAGCCAAGATGGAATCAGACCCCAAGAGACCCAGTACTTC
TRBJ2-1 TRBD2 TRBV6-2/TRBV6-3 16 once CASSYPSGIPGNEQFF TGTGCCAGCAGTTACCCTAGCGGGATCCCAGGCAATGAGCAGTTCTTC
TRBJ1-3 . TRBV20-1 17 . CSARVPRTIRSGNTIYF TGCAGTGCTAGAGTCCCGAGGACAATCCGCTCTGGAAACACCATATATTTT
TRBJ2-7 . TRBV7-2 15 . CASSRVAGESYEQYF TGTGCCAGCAGCCGAGTGGCAGGGGAAAGCTACGAGCAGTACTTC
TRBJ2-2 . TRBV14 16 . CASSQERPVNTGELFF TGTGCCAGCAGCCAAGAAAGGCCAGTCAACACCGGGGAGCTGTTTTTT
TRBJ2-3 . TRBV4-1 15 once CASSPHPGEGDTQYF TGCGCCAGCAGCCCACACCCGGGAGAGGGAGATACGCAGTATTTT
TRBJ2-7 TRBD1 TRBV28 16 . CASRLTGGASSYEQYF TGTGCCAGCAGGCTAACAGGGGGCGCGAGCTCCTACGAGCAGTACTTC
TRBJ1-4 . TRBV15 12 . CATSPRGEKLFF TGTGCCACCAGCCCGCGGGGTGAAAAACTGTTTTTT
TRBJ2-3 TRBD1 TRBV19 14 . CASGRQGNTDTQYF TGTGCCAGTGGACGACAGGGGAACACAGATACGCAGTATTTT
TRBJ1-2 . TRBV24-1 9 . CATNPGYTF TGTGCCACCAACCCTGGCTACACCTTC
TRBJ1-1 TRBD1 TRBV29-1 13 few CSVVSTGFTEAFF TGCAGCGTTGTCTCGACAGGGTTCACTGAAGCTTTCTTT
TRBJ2-6 . TRBV28 15 . CASSARVSGANVLTF TGTGCCAGCAGTGCCCGAGTAAGTGGGGCCAACGTCCTGACTTTC
TRBJ2-5 . TRBV5-1 16 . CASSLAGQSIRETQYF TGCGCCAGCAGCTTGGCCGGACAGTCCATTCGGGAGACCCAGTACTTC
TRBJ2-1 . TRBV5-1 16 . CASSPSGGVPYNEQFF TGCGCCAGCAGCCCAAGTGGAGGGGTCCCCTACAATGAGCAGTTCTTC
TRBJ2-7 TRBD1 TRBV28 15 . CASRPWTGSSYEQYF TGTGCCAGCAGGCCCTGGACAGGGAGCTCCTACGAGCAGTACTTC
TRBJ2-7 TRBD1 TRBV29-1 13 . CSVVTGSSYEQYF TGCAGCGTTGTGACAGGGTCTTCCTACGAGCAGTACTTC
TRBJ1-5 TRBD1 TRBV6-1 14 . CASSADRGNQPQHF TGTGCCAGCAGTGCGGACAGGGGAAATCAGCCCCAGCATTTT
TRBJ2-5 . TRBV30 12 . CAWSKSQETQYF TGTGCCTGGAGTAAGTCCCAAGAGACCCAGTACTTC
TRBJ2-3 . TRBV29-1 15 once CSARPGTLSTDTQYF TGCAGCGCCCGTCCTGGGACGTTAAGCACAGATACGCAGTATTTT
TRBJ1-1 . TRBV5-4 16 . CASSYPGSVGGTEAFF TGTGCCAGCAGCTACCCAGGGTCTGTAGGCGGGACTGAAGCTTTCTTT
TRBJ1-5 . TRBV27 16 . CASSSPGTSPNQPQHF TGTGCCAGCAGTTCACCCGGGACATCACCCAATCAGCCCCAGCATTTT
TRBJ1-2 TRBD1 TRBV20-1 12 . CSAHYRGSGYTF TGCAGTGCTCACTACAGGGGATCGGGCTACACCTTC
TRBJ2-5 . TRBV13 14 once CASSPRTGGETQYF TGTGCCAGCAGTCCCCGGACTGGGGGAGAGACCCAGTACTTC
TRBJ2-2 TRBD1 TRBV30 15 . CAWSAARTGPGELFF TGTGCCTGGAGTGCCGCCCGGACAGGGCCCGGGGAGCTGTTTTTT
TRBJ2-1 . TRBV2 15 . CASMKDYTLYNEQFF TGTGCCAGCATGAAGGACTACACCCTATACAATGAGCAGTTCTTC
TRBJ1-2 TRBD1 TRBV29-1 14 . CSASPGQRNYGYTF TGCAGCGCTTCCCCGGGACAGAGGAACTATGGCTACACCTTC
TRBJ1-3 . TRBV9 15 . CASSVGSISGNTIYF TGTGCCAGCAGCGTCGGGAGCATCTCTGGAAACACCATATATTTT
TRBJ2-7 TRBD1 TRBV5-1 15 . CASSLGIQGDYEQYF TGCGCCAGCAGCTTGGGCATACAGGGGGACTACGAGCAGTACTTC
TRBJ2-2 . TRBV5-5 15 . CASSLGGIDTGELFF TGTGCCAGCAGCTTGGGGGGTATCGACACCGGGGAGCTGTTTTTT
TRBJ2-5 TRBD1 TRBV29-1 15 . CSVQVTGGLGETQYF TGCAGCGTTCAGGTGACAGGGGGCTTAGGAGAGACCCAGTACTTC
TRBJ1-2 . TRBV29-1 15 . CSVGPLDRQIYGYTF TGCAGCGTCGGGCCCCTCGACAGGCAGATCTATGGCTACACCTTC
TRBJ2-7 . TRBV15 14 . CATSPLPLRGEQYF TGTGCCACCAGCCCTCTACCCTTACGGGGCGAGCAGTACTTC
TRBJ2-3 TRBD1 TRBV29-1 14 . CSVGQTGRGDTQYF TGCAGCGTTGGCCAGACAGGGCGCGGAGATACGCAGTATTTT
TRBJ2-5 TRBD1 TRBV28 14 . CASSPSTGFRTQYF TGTGCCAGCAGTCCCTCGACAGGGTTTAGGACCCAGTACTTC
TRBJ2-3 . TRBV5-1 17 . CASTISGQGGMTDTQYF TGCGCCAGCACCATTTCAGGACAGGGAGGGATGACAGATACGCAGTATTTT
TRBJ2-3 . TRBV19 13 once CASSRDFKDTQYF TGTGCCAGTAGTAGGGACTTCAAAGATACGCAGTATTTT
TRBJ2-7 TRBD2 TRBV7-2 15 . CASSPGASGSREQYF TGTGCCAGCAGCCCGGGGGCTAGCGGGAGTCGCGAGCAGTACTTC
TRBJ2-6 . TRBV29-1 16 . CSVSHRDLSGANVLTF TGCAGCGTTTCACACAGGGACCTCTCTGGGGCCAACGTCCTGACTTTC
TRBJ2-1 TRBD2 TRBV5-1 13 . CASSTGLAGVQFF TGCGCCAGCAGCACCGGACTAGCGGGAGTGCAGTTCTTC